A few counts support the clone carrying this T cell receptor beta chain. Its antigen is unknown. The data derive from a study of regulatory T cells in long-lasting Graves disease. About the research overall: Those with persistent Graves' disease had received antithyroid drugs for over 5 years with positive TSH receptor antibodies. General study points: Samples came from peripheral blood alone, without thyroid tissue.

The authors built TCR beta libraries using iRepertoire HTBI primers and Arm-PCR of CDR3 regions. In TCRdb, the multiplex PCR reads were re-called with MiXCR into one record per CDR3 protein. The sample lists 400,000 to 500,000 distinct CDR3 sequences, about 20% occurring once. This sample's time point: persistent/refractory GD, antithyroid drugs over 5 years with positive TRAb. Isolated PBMC RNA provided the starting material for the TCR library. Graves' disease diagnoses followed American Thyroid Association guidelines. Tubes containing EDTA received about 10 milliliters of drawn peripheral blood. The CDR3 has 17 residues. In germline, CDR1 is MGHRA, CDR2 YSYEKL. Deletions cut 0 bases from V and 5 bases from J, with 19 bases between.

Specimen: peripheral blood mononuclear cells (PBMCs), collected when the disease was refractory, from a patient treated with antithyroid drugs. The gene calls are TRBV4-1 and TRBJ2-5, with D perhaps matching TRBD2 (5 bases). The clonotype originates from a female donor with Graves disease. CDR3 in DNA: TGCGCCAGCAGCCAAGATACCCCTAGTAGGGAGATCGAGACCCAGTACTTC. Protein: CASSQDTPSREIETQYF.